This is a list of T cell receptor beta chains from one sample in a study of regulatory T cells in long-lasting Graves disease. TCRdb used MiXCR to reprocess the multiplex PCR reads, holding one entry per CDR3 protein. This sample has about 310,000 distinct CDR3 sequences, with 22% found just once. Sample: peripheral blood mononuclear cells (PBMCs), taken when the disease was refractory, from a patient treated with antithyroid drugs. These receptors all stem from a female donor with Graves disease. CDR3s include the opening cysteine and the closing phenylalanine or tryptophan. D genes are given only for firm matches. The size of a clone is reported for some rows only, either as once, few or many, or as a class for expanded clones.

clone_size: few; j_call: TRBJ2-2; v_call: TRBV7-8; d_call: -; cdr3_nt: TGTGCCAGCAGCTCCGGGAGTATGGGAGCCGGGGAGCTGTTTTTT; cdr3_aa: CASSSGSMGAGELFF
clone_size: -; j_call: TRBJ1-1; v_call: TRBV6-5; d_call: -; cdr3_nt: TGTGCCAGCAGTTATGGCCGGGGTAAAGCTTTCTTT; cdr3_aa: CASSYGRGKAFF
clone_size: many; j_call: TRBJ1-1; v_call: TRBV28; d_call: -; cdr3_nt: TGTGCCAGCAGTAAAGTTAGGATGGCTTTCTTT; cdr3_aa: CASSKVRMAFF
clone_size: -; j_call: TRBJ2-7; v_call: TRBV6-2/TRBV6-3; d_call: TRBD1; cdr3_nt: TGTGCCAGCAGTGAAAGGTCCGGGACAGTCGAAAAGCACTTC; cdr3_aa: CASSERSGTVEKHF
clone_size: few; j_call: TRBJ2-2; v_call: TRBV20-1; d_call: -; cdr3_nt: TGCAGTGCTAGCGGGGGCCTCACCGGGGAGCTGTTTTTT; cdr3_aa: CSASGGLTGELFF
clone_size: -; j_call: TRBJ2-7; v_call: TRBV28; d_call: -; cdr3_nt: TGTGCCAGCAGTTTAATCAGGGGCGCCTACGAGCAGTACTTC; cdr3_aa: CASSLIRGAYEQYF
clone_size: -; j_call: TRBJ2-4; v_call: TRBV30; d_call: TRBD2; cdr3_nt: TGTGCCTGGAGTCCGGACCGGGGGGACATTCAGTACTTC; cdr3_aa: CAWSPDRGDIQYF
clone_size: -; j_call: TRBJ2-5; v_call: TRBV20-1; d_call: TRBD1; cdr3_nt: TGCAGTGCTTGGGACAGGGTAGAGACCCAGTACTTC; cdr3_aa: CSAWDRVETQYF
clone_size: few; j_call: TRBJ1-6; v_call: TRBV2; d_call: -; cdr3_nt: TGTGCCAGCAGTGAGGTCAGGAATTCACCCCTCCACTTT; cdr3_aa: CASSEVRNSPLHF
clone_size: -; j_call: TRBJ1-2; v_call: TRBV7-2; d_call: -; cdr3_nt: TGTGCCAGCAGCTTAAATGTCGGTGGCTACACCTTC; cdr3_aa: CASSLNVGGYTF
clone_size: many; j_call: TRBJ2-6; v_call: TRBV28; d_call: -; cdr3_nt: TGTGCCAGCAGCTCAGGGACTGGGGCCAACGTCCTGACTTTC; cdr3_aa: CASSSGTGANVLTF
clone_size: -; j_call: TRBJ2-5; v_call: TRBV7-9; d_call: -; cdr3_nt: TGTGCCAGCAGACGAGACGGGGACTTCCCCTTTTGGGACCAGTACTTC; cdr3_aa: CASRRDGDFPFWDQYF
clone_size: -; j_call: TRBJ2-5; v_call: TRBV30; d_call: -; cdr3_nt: TGTGCCTGGAGAGGCGGCGGGGAGACCCAGTACTTC; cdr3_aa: CAWRGGGETQYF
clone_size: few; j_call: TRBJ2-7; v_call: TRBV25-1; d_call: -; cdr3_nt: TGTGCCAGCAGTGAATACATGGGACGCTCCTACGAGCAGTACTTC; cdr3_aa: CASSEYMGRSYEQYF
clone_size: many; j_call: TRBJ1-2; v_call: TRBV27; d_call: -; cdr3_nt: TGTGCCGTTAGGCCAAATGCTGACTATGGCTACACCTTC; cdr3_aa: CAVRPNADYGYTF
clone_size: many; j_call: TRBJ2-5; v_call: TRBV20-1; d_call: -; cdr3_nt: TGCAGTGCTCGACTAGGGACAAACCAAGAGACCCAGTACTTC; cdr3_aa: CSARLGTNQETQYF
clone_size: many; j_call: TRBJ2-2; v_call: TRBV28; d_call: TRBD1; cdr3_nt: TGTGCCAGCAGTAAAACGACAGGGGGGACCGGGGAGCTGTTTTTT; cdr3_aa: CASSKTTGGTGELFF
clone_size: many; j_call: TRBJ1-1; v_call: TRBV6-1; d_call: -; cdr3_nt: TGTGCCAGCAGTGTCGGACGGCTGAACACTGAAGCTTTCTTT; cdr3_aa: CASSVGRLNTEAFF
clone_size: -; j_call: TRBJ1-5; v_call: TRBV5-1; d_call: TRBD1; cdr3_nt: TGCGCCAGCAGGTTATTCCGGGACAGAGAGTTGAGCAATCAGCCCCAGCATTTT; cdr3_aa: CASRLFRDRELSNQPQHF
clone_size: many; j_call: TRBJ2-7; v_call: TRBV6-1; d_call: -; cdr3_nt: TGTGCCAGCTGGACAGTGAACTCCTACGAGCAGTACTTC; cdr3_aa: CASWTVNSYEQYF